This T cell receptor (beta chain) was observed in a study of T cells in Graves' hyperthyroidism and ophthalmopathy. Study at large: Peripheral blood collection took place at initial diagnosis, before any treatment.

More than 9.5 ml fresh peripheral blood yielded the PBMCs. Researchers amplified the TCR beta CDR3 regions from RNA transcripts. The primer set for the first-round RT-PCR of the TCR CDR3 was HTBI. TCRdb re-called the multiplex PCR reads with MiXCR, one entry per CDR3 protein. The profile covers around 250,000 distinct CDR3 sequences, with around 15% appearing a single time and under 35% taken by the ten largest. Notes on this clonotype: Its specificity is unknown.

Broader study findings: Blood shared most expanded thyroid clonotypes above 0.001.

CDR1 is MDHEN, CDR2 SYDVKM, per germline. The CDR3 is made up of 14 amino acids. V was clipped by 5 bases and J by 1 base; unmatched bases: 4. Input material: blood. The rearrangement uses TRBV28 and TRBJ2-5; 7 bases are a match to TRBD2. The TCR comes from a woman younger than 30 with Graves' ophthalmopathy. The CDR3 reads CASSQAGLQETQYF. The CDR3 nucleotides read TGTGCCAGCAGTCAAGCGGGGCTCCAAGAGACCCAGTACTTC. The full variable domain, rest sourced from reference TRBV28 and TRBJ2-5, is DVKVTQSSRYLVKRTGEKVFLECVQDMDHENMFWYRQDPGLGLRLIYFSYDVKMKEKGDIPEGYSVSREKKERFSLILESASTNQTSMYLCASSQAGLQETQYFGPGTRLLVL.